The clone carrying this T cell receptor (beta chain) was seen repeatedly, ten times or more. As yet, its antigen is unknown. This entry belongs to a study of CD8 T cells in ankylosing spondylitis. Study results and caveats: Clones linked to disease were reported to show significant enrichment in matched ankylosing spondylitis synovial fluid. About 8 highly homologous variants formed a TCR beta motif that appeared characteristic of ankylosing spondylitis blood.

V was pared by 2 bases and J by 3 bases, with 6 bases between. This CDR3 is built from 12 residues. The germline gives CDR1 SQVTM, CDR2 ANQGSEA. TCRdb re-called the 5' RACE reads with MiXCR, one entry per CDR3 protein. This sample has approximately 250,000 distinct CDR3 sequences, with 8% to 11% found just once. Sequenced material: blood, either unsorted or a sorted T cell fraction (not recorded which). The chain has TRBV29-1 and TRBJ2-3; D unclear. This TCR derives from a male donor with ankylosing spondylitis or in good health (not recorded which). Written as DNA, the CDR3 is TGCAGCGTTGAAATGGGGACAGATACGCAGTATTTT. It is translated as CSVEMGTDTQYF.